Shown below are 8 T cell receptor beta chains from a single sample sequenced in a study of blood T cell repertoires in COVID-19. Clones were read by immunoSEQ multiplex PCR, and TCRdb kept only the in-frame ones, dropping some. The sample holds fewer than 500,000 clones, more than 80% seen once. The source material was PBMCs or T cells enriched from blood (not recorded which). Receptors originate from a man aged 25-40 years who had recovered from COVID-19.

This chain connects TRBV9 to TRBJ2-5; D possibly corresponds to TRBD1 (6 bases). The germline CDR1 and CDR2 sequences are SGDLS and YYNGEE. The CDR3 totals 14 residues. The V end lost 4 bases, the J end lost 4 bases, and 14 bases lay between the germline ends. Here the CDR3 DNA reads TGTGCCAGCAGCACCAGGACAGTGGGAGAGACCCAGTACTTC. Protein: CASSTRTVGETQYF. The entire variable domain, with the rest obtained from reference TRBV9 and TRBJ2-5, is as follows: DSGVTQTPKHLITATGQRVTLRCSPRSGDLSVYWYQQSLDQGLQFLIQYYNGEERAKGNILERFSAQQFPDLHSELNLSSLELGDSALYFCASSTRTVGETQYFGPGTRLLVL.

The chain couples TRBV11-2 to TRBJ2-1; 10 bases are a match to TRBD2. CDR3 length equals 19 residues. V dropped 3 bases and J dropped 4; count of bases not matched to a gene: 15. In germline, CDR1 is SGHAT, CDR2 FQNNGV. The CDR3 region is CASSFGPFPGLAIYNEQFF. The CDR3 DNA follows: TGTGCCAGCAGCTTCGGCCCCTTCCCGGGACTAGCGATATACAATGAGCAGTTCTTC.

This clone has a single count. The CDR3 loop is CASSLGGLNSPLHF. The CDR3 DNA reads TGTGCCAGCAGCTTGGGGGGACTTAATTCACCCCTCCACTTT. The chain is built from TRBV5-6 and TRBJ1-6, with D maybe TRBD1 (5 bases). Per germline, CDR1 SGHDT and CDR2 YYEEEE. The length of the CDR3 is 14 residues. The ends were cut back, 0 bases at V and 6 bases at J, with 7 bases in the middle.

This chain connects TRBV10-3 to TRBJ1-1; 10 bases agree with TRBD1. J was trimmed by 4 bases and V by 6 bases; bases with no gene match: 5. Germline-derived CDR1 and CDR2 are ENHRY and SYGVKD. The CDR3 contains 14 residues. As DNA, the CDR3 is TGTGCCATCAGGGGGACAGGGGTGATCACTGAAGCTTTCTTT. This translates into CAIRGTGVITEAFF.

This clone has just one count. This chain uses TRBV30 with TRBJ2-3; the match to TRBD2 covers 8 bases. Germline CDR1 GTSNPN, CDR2 SVGIG (reference sequence). The CDR3 runs 15 residues. Trimming at V came to 0 bases and at J to 1 base, leaving 3 bases not matched to a gene. CDR3 residues: CAWSVAGGRTDTQYF. For the CDR3, the DNA is TGTGCCTGGAGTGTGGCGGGAGGACGCACAGATACGCAGTATTTT.

This clone is a singleton in its sample. J is TRBJ1-5 and V is TRBV6-1; D uncertain. CDR1 MNHNS and CDR2 SASEGT come from the germline V gene. The CDR3 has 15 amino acids. Between the trimmed V and J ends, which lost 2 bases and 3 bases, there was a span of 11 bases. The CDR3 spells CASSEIGRFNQPQHF. The CDR3 DNA follows: TGTGCCAGCAGTGAAATTGGGAGGTTCAATCAGCCCCAGCATTTT.

This clone was observed once. The chain couples TRBV27 to TRBJ1-2; TRBD1 aligns across 9 bases. Germline CDR1 reads MNHEY; CDR2 reads SMNVEV (reference sequence). The CDR3 spans 16 residues. The V gene end was trimmed by 6 bases and the J gene end by 2 bases; junction bases not matched to a gene: 10. The DNA of the CDR3 is TGTGCCAGCAGGGACACCGCCGGGACAGGGAACTATGGCTACACCTTC. Its translation is CASRDTAGTGNYGYTF.

The rearrangement links TRBV27 to TRBJ1-4; D gene unclear. Per germline, CDR1 MNHEY and CDR2 SMNVEV (reference sequence). V dropped 0 bases and J dropped 6 bases, with 5 bases sitting between them. The CDR3 consists of 13 residues. The CDR3 coding sequence is TGTGCCAGCAGTTTATCCTTCGATGAAAAACTGTTTTTT. Protein product: CASSLSFDEKLFF.